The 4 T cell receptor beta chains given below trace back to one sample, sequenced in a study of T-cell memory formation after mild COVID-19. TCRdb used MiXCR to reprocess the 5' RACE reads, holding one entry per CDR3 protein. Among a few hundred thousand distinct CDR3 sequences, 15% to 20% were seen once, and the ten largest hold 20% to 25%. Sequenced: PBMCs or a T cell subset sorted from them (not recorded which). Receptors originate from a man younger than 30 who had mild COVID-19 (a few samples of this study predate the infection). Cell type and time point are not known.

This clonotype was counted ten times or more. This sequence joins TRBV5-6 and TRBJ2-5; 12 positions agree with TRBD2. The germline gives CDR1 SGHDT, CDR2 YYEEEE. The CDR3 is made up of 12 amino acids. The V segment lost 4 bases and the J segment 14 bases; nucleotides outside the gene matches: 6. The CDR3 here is CASSPGLAGIYF. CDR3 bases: TGTGCCAGCAGCCCTGGACTAGCGGGGATATACTTC.

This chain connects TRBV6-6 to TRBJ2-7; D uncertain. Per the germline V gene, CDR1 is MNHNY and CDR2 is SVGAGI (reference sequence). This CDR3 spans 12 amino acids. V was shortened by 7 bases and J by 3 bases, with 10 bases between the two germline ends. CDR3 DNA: TGTGCCAGCATAGACTCGAACTACGAGCAGTACTTC. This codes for CASIDSNYEQYF.

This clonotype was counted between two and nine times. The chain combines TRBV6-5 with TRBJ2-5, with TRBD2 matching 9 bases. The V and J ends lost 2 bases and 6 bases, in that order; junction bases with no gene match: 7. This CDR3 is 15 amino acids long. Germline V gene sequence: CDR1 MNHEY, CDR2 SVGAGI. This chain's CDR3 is CASSYSSGGRKTQYF. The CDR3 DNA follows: TGTGCCAGCAGTTACAGTAGCGGGGGAAGGAAGACCCAGTACTTC.

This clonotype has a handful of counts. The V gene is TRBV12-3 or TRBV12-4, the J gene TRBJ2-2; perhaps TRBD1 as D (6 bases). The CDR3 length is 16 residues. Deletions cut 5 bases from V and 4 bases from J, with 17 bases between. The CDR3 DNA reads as TGTGCCAGCAGTCGAGCAGGGGTGGTTGGCACCGGGGAGCTGTTTTTT. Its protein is CASSRAGVVGTGELFF.